This T cell receptor beta chain emerged from a study of control samples from healthy donors and cancer patients (dated by TCRdb to 2020 to 2021). Library preparation employed the immunoSEQ multiplex PCR assay. Not all clones reach the TCRdb copy of this immuneACCESS table, which keeps in-frame sequences only. Checked studies attribute under half of the gap to unresolved V genes and leave the rest unexplained. The table for this sample lists roughly 130,000 clones; around 85% of them were counted only once. The ten largest clones represent around 10% of the sample. Concerning this clone itself: This clone's antigen is unknown. It has no much larger one-base neighbor in the sample; base qualities were not kept.

The sequencing input was blood. The TCR was taken from a young woman in good health.

CDR3 sequence: CASSATSGKNHEQYF. At the DNA level, the sequence is TGTGCCAGCAGCGCAACTAGCGGGAAAAATCACGAGCAGTACTTC. The rearranged segments are TRBV7-2 and TRBJ2-7, and 10 junction bases match TRBD2. The germline V end is reduced by 5 bases and the J end by 5 bases; junction bases left unmatched: 9. Per the germline V gene, SGHTA is the CDR1 and FQGNSA is the CDR2. There are 15 amino acids in the CDR3, from cysteine to phenylalanine inclusive. Just the 45-base CDR3 DNA is kept, in frame starting at base 1.